The 16 T cell receptor beta chains in this list originate from one sample, sequenced in a study of blood T cell repertoires in COVID-19. The method was immunoSEQ multiplex PCR; TCRdb's version includes in-frame clones alone and lacks a portion of them. Of some 50,000 clones in the sample, roughly 80% are singletons; the top ten hold approximately 2.6%. The sample consisted of peripheral blood. Receptors were obtained from a man in his fifties or sixties with acute or convalescent COVID-19.

The genes are TRBV10-3 and TRBJ2-2; tentatively, D is TRBD1 (5 bases). CDR3 size: 15 residues. Between the trimmed V and J ends, which lost 7 bases and 6 bases, there was a span of 18 bases. Germline V CDR1 and CDR2: ENHRY, SYGVKD. The CDR3 DNA sequence: TGTGCCATCACGACCGGCAGGGAATCGTCCGGGGAGCTGTTTTTT. As protein: CAITTGRESSGELFF.

The chain recombines TRBV5-1 with TRBJ1-6; 11 bases align to TRBD1. V was pared by 5 bases and J by 10 bases, with 5 bases of the junction left unmatched. Germline CDR1 and CDR2: SGHRS and YFSETQ. CDR3 length: 14 residues. CDR3 bases: TGCGCCAGCAGTTCCGGGACAGGGGGATCACCCCTCCACTTT. It is translated as CASSSGTGGSPLHF.

The chain recombines TRBV7-3 with TRBJ1-4; TRBD1 might be the D (5 bases). The CDR3 is made up of 13 amino acids. Germline assignment: CDR1 SGHTA and CDR2 FQGTGA. V shed 7 bases and J shed 6 bases, with 12 bases lying between them. The CDR3 coding sequence is TGTGCCAGCACCAGGGCGGTGTATGAAAAACTGTTTTTT. It codes for CASTRAVYEKLFF.

This chain joins TRBV7-9 and TRBJ1-5; D remains ambiguous. V lost 8 bases, J lost 3 bases, and 11 bases lay in between. Germline assignment: CDR1 SEHNR and CDR2 FQNEAQ (reference sequence). The CDR3 consists of 13 residues. The CDR3 DNA reads TGTGCCAGCCAATGGAGGGACAATCAGCCCCAGCATTTT. The encoded protein is CASQWRDNQPQHF.

Here the CDR3 reads CASRLAGGHNEQFF. The CDR3 nucleotides are TGTGCCAGCAGACTAGCGGGGGGGCACAATGAGCAGTTCTTC. The V gene is TRBV7-9, the J gene TRBJ2-1, with TRBD2 matching 13 bases. The ends lost 6 bases at V and 5 bases at J; junction bases unmatched: 1. Per the germline V gene, CDR1 is SEHNR and CDR2 is FQNEAQ (reference sequence). CDR3 size: 14 residues.

The CDR3 sequence is CASSQFRGGQTQYF. Written as DNA, the CDR3 is TGTGCCAGCAGCCAATTCAGGGGCGGGCAGACCCAGTACTTC. The J gene is TRBJ2-5, the V gene TRBV3-1 (or the pseudogene TRBV3-2), with a weak D call TRBD1 (6 bases). Germline-derived CDR1 and CDR2 are LGHDT and YNNKEL (reference sequence). Trimming took off 2 bases at V and 6 bases at J, with 13 bases between the two ends. The CDR3 contains 14 residues.

This chain links TRBV28 with TRBJ1-1; D perhaps matches TRBD1 (5 bases). The germline V gene has CDR1 MDHEN and CDR2 SYDVKM. The CDR3 extends over 15 amino acids. Trimming cost V 6 bases and J 4 bases, with 18 bases left between them. The CDR3 sequence: CASSLRQIGATEAFF. In DNA, the CDR3 is TGTGCCAGCAGCCTCCGACAGATAGGGGCCACTGAAGCTTTCTTT.

J is TRBJ2-2 and V is TRBV19; 8 nucleotides agree with TRBD1. Per germline, CDR1 LNHDA and CDR2 SQIVND (reference sequence). The CDR3 consists of 14 residues. J was trimmed by 6 bases and V by 9 bases; bases with no gene match: 9. CDR3 bases: TGTGCCAGCGCGACAGGGGTGATAGCCGGGGAGCTGTTTTTT. This sequence encodes CASATGVIAGELFF.

The chain has TRBV10-3 and TRBJ2-1; 8 nucleotides align to TRBD2. Germline trimming cut 4 bases from V and 4 bases from J; bases unmatched to any gene: 3. The CDR3 has 14 amino acids. Per germline, CDR1 ENHRY and CDR2 SYGVKD. For the CDR3, the DNA is TGTGCCATCAGTGGCGAGCGGGAGTACAATGAGCAGTTCTTC. Its protein is CAISGEREYNEQFF.

This clone was detected only once. The rearrangement uses TRBV7-2 and TRBJ1-5, with 7 positions matching TRBD1. Per the germline V gene, CDR1 is SGHTA and CDR2 is FQGNSA. CDR3 length: 13 residues. The V segment lost 5 bases and the J segment 6 bases; nucleotides outside the gene matches: 4. CDR3 sequence: CASSVGTVQPQHF. The CDR3 nucleotides read TGTGCCAGCAGCGTAGGGACAGTTCAGCCCCAGCATTTT.

The V and J genes are TRBV4-1 and TRBJ2-7, with TRBD1 identical over 9 bases. V trimming: 3 bases; J trimming: 6 bases; junction bases outside the gene matches: 9. CDR3 size: 15 residues. Looked up from germline, CDR1 is MGHRA and CDR2 is YSYEKL. The CDR3 sequence: CASSHRGQGTFEQYF. The CDR3, as DNA: TGCGCCAGCAGCCACAGGGGACAGGGCACTTTCGAGCAGTACTTC.

This clone was found a few times. The chain links TRBV14 to TRBJ2-7; 7 bases align to TRBD2. Trimming took 2 bases from V and 3 from J; bases not matched to a gene: 10. The CDR3 sequence is 16 residues long. Germline V lookup: CDR1 SGHDN, CDR2 FVKESK. This chain's CDR3 is CASSQSLSGSNYEQYF. CDR3 DNA sequence: TGTGCCAGCAGCCAAAGCCTTAGCGGGTCGAACTACGAGCAGTACTTC.

This rearrangement joins TRBV19 to TRBJ2-1; 7 positions match TRBD2. In germline, CDR1 is LNHDA, CDR2 SQIVND (reference sequence). This CDR3 has 14 amino acids. Germline trimming cut 3 bases from V and 8 bases from J; bases unmatched to any gene: 7. CDR3: CASSIKAGFDEQFF. The CDR3, as DNA: TGTGCCAGTAGTATCAAAGCGGGGTTCGATGAGCAGTTCTTC.

The chain recombines TRBV4-2 with TRBJ2-2, with TRBD2 matching 8 bases. The germline V gene has CDR1 LGHNA and CDR2 YNFKEQ. V was pared by 0 bases and J by 2 bases, with 8 bases of the junction left unmatched. This CDR3 is built from 18 residues. The CDR3 spells CASSQDPSGGFNTGELFF. For the CDR3, the DNA is TGTGCCAGCAGCCAAGACCCCAGCGGGGGCTTTAACACCGGGGAGCTGTTTTTT.

The chain employs TRBV11-2 and TRBJ2-7, with 8 bases lining up with TRBD1. The CDR3 extends over 16 amino acids. The germline gives CDR1 SGHAT, CDR2 FQNNGV. Trimming cost V 5 bases and J 1 base; bases outside gene matches: 10. CDR3 sequence: CASSPGGRAASYEQYF. The CDR3 nucleotides are TGTGCCAGCAGCCCAGGGGGCAGGGCTGCATCCTACGAGCAGTACTTC.

This clone was observed a few times. The chain links TRBV18 to TRBJ1-5, with D possibly TRBD1 on 5 matching bases. Trimming took off 8 bases at V and 0 bases at J, with 14 bases between the two ends. Germline V lookup: CDR1 KGHSH, CDR2 LQKENI. The CDR3 runs to 15 residues. CDR3 in DNA: TGTGCCAGCCGTGACCGGGGGGATAGCAATCAGCCCCAGCATTTT. Translated: CASRDRGDSNQPQHF.